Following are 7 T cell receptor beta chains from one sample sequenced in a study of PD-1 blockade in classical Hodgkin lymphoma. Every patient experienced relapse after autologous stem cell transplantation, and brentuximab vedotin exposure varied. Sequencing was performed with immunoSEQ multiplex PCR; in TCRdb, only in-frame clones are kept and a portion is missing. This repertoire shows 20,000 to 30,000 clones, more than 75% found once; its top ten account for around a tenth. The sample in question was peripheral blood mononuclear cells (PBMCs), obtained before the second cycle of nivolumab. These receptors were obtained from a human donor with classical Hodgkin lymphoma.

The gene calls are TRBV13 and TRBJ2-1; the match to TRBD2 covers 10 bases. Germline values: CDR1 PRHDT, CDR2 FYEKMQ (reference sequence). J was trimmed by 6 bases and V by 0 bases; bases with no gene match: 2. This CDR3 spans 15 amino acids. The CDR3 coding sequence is TGTGCCAGCAGCTTAGGACTAGCGGGACTCAATGAGCAGTTCTTC. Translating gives CASSLGLAGLNEQFF.

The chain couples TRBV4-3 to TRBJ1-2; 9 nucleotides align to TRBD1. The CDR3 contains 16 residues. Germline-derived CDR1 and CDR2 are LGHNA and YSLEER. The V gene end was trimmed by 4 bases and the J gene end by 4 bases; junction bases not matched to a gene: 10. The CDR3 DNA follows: TGCGCCAGCAGCCTACTTAACAGGGGGCCGAGCTATGGCTACACCTTC. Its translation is CASSLLNRGPSYGYTF.

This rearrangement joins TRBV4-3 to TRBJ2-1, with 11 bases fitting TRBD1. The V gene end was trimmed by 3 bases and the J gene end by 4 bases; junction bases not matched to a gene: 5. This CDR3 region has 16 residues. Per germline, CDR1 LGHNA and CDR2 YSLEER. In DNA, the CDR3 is TGCGCCAGCAGCCAGGCCGGGACAGGGGGGTACAATGAGCAGTTCTTC. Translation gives CASSQAGTGGYNEQFF.

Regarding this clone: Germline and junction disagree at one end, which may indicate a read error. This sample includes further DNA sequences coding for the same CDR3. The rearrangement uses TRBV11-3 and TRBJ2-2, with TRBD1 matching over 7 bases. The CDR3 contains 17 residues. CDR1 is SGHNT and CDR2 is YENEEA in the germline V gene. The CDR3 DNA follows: TGTGCCAGCAGCTTAGGGCGGACAGGTCCGAACACCGGGGAGCTATTTTTT. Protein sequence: CASSLGRTGPNTGELFF. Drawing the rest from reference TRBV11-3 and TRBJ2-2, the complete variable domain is EAGVVQSPRYKIIEKKQPVAFWCNPISGHNTLYWYLQNLGQGPELLIRYENEEAVDDSQLPKDRFSAERLKGVDSTLKIQPAELGDSAVYLCASSLGRTGPNTGELFFGEGSRLTVL.

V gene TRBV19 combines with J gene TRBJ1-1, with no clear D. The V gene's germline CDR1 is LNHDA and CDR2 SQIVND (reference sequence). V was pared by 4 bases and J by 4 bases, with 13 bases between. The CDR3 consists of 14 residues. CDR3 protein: CASSTVAGVTEAFF. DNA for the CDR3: TGTGCCAGTAGTACGGTAGCCGGGGTCACTGAAGCTTTCTTT.

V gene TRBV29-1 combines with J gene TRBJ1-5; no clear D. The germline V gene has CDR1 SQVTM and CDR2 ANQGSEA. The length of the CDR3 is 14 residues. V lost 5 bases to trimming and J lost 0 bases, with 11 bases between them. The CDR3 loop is CSVKTENSNQPQHF. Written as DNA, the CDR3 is TGCAGCGTTAAAACAGAGAATAGCAATCAGCCCCAGCATTTT.

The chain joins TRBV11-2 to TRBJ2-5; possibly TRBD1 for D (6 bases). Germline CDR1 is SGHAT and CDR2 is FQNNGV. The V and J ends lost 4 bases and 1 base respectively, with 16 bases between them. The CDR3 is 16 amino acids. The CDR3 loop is CASSSWTALFQETQYF. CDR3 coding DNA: TGTGCCAGCAGCTCATGGACAGCGCTGTTCCAAGAGACCCAGTACTTC.